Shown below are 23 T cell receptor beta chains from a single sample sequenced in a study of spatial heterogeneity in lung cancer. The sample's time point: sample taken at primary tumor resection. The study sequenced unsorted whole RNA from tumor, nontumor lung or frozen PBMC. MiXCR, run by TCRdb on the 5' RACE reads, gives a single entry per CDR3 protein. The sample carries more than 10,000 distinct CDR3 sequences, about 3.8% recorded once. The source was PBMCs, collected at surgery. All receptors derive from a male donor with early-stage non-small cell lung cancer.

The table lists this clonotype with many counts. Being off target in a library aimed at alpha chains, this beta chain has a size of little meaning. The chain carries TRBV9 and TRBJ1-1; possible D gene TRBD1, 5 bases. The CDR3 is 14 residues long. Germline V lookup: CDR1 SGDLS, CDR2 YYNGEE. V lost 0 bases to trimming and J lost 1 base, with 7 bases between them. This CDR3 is CASSVATGNTEAFF. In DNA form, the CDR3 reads TGTGCCAGCAGCGTAGCTACAGGGAACACTGAAGCTTTCTTT.

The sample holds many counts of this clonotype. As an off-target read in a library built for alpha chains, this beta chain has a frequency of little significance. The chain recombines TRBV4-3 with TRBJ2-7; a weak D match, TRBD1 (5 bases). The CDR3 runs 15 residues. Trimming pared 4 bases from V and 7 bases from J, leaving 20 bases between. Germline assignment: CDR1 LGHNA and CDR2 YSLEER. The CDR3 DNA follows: TGCGCCAGCAGCCGATCATTAGAGGACATTGAGGAGCAGTACTTC. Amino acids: CASSRSLEDIEEQYF.

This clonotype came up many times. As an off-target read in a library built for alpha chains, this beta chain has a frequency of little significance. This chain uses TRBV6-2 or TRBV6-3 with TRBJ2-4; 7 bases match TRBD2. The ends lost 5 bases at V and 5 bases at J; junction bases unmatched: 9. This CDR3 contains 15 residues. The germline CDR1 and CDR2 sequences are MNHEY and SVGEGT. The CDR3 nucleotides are TGTGCCAGCAGTCCCATGGGGGAGGGCCAAAACATTCAGTACTTC. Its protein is CASSPMGEGQNIQYF.

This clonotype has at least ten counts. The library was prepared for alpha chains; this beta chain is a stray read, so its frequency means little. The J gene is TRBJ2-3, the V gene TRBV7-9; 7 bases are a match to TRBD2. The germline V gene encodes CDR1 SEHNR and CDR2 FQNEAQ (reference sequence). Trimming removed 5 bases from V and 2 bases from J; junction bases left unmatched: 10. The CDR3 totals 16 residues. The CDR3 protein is CASSPLAVLPTDTQYF. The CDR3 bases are TGTGCCAGCAGCCCCCTAGCGGTACTCCCCACAGATACGCAGTATTTT.

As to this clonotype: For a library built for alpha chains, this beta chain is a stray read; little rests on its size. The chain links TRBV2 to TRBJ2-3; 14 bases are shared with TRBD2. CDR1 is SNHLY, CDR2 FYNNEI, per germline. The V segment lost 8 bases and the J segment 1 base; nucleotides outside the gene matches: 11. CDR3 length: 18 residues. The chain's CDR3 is CASRTAGLAGGGTDTQYF. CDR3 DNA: TGTGCCAGCCGCACAGCCGGACTAGCGGGAGGCGGCACAGATACGCAGTATTTT. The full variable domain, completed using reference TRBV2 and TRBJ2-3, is EPEVTQTPSHQVTQMGQEVILRCVPISNHLYFYWYRQILGQKVEFLVSFYNNEISEKSEIFDDQFSVERPDGSNFTLKIRSTKLEDSAMYFCASRTAGLAGGGTDTQYFGPGTRLTVL.

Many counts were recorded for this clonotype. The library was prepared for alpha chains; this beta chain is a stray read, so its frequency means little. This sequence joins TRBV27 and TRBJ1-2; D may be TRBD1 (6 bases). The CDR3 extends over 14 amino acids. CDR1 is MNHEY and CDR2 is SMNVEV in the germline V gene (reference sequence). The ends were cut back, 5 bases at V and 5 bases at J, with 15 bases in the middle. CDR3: CASSPPDSLYGYTF. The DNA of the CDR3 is TGTGCCAGCAGTCCCCCGGACAGTCTTTATGGCTACACCTTC.

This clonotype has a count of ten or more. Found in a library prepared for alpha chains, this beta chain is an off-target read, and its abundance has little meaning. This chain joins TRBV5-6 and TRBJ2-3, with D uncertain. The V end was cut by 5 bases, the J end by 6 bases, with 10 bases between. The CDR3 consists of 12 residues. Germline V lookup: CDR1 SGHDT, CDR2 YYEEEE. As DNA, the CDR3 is TGTGCCAGCAGGATGCAGTTGGATACGCAGTATTTT. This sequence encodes CASRMQLDTQYF.

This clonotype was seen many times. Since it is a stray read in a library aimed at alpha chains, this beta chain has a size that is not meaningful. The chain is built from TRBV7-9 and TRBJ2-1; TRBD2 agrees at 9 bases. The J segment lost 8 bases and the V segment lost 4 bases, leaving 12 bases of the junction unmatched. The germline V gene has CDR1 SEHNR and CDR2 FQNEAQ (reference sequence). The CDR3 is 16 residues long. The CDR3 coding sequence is TGTGCCAGCAGCTCGTTCGGTGCGGGAGGGCTCGATGAGCAGTTCTTC. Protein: CASSSFGAGGLDEQFF. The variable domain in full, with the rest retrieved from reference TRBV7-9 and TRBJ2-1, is DTGVSQNPRHKITKRGQNVTFRCDPISEHNRLYWYRQTLGQGPEFLTYFQNEAQLEKSRLLSDRFSAERPKGSFSTLEIQRTEQGDSAMYLCASSSFGAGGLDEQFFGPGTRLTVL.

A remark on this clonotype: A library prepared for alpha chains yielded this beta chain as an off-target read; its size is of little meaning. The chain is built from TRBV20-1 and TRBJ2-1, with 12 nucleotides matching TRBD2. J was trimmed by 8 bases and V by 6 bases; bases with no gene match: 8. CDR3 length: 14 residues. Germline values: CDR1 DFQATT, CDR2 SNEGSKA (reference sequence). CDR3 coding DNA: TGCAGTGCCCCTACTAGCGGGAGGATGGATGAGCAGTTCTTC. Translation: CSAPTSGRMDEQFF.

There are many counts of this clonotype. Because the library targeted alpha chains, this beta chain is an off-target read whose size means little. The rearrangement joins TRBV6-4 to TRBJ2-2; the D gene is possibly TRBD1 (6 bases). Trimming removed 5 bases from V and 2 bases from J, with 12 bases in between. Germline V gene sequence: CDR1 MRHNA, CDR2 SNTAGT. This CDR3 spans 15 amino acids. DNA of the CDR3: TGTGCCAGCAGTACAGGGTTACCCAACACCGGGGAGCTGTTTTTT. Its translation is CASSTGLPNTGELFF.

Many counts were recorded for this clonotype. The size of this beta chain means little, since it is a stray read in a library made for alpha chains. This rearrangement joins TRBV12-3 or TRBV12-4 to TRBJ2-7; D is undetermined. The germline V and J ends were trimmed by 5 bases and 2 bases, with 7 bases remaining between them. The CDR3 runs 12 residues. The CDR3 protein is CASSPGTYEQYF. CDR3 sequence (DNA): TGTGCCAGCAGTCCCGGAACCTACGAGCAGTACTTC.

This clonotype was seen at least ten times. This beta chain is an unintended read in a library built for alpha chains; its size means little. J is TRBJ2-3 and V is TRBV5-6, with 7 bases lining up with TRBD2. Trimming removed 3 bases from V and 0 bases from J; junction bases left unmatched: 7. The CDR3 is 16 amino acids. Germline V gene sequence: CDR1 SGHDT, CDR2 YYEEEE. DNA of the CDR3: TGTGCCAGCAGCTGGGGGGGTCCCTCTAGCACAGATACGCAGTATTTT. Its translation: CASSWGGPSSTDTQYF.

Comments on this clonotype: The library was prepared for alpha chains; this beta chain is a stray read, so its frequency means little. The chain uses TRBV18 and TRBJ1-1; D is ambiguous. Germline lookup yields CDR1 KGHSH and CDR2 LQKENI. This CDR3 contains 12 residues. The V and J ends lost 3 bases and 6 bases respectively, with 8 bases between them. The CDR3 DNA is TGTGCCAGCTCACCCCAAAGGGCTGAAGCTTTCTTT. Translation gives CASSPQRAEAFF.

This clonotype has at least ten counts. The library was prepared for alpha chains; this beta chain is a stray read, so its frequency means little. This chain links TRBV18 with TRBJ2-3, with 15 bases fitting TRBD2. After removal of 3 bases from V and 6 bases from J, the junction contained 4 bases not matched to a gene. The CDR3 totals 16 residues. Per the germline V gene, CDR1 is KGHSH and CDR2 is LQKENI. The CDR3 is CASSPPGLAGGDTQYF. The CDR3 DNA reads TGTGCCAGCTCACCCCCCGGACTAGCGGGAGGGGATACGCAGTATTTT.

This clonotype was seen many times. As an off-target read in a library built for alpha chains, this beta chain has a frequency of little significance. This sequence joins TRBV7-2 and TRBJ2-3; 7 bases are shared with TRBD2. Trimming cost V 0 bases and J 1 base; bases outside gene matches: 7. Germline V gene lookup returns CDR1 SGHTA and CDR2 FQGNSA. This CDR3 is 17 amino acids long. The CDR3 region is CASSLAPGGGGTDTQYF. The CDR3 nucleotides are TGTGCCAGCAGCTTAGCTCCAGGTGGGGGGGGCACAGATACGCAGTATTTT.

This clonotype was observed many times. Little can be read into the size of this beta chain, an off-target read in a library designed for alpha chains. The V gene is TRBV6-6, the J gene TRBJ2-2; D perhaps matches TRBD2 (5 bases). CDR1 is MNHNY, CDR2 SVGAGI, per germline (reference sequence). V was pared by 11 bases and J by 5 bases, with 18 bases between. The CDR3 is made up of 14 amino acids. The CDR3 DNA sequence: TGTGCCTCCTCGGAGGAGACCCTAACCGGGGAGCTGTTTTTT. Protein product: CASSEETLTGELFF.

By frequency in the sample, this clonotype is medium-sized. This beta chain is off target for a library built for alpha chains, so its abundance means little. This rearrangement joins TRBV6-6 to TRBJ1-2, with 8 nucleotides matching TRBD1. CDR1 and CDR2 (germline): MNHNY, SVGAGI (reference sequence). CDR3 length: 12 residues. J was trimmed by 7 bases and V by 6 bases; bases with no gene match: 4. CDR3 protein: CASSQDRAGYTF. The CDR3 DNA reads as TGTGCCAGCAGCCAGGACAGGGCTGGCTACACCTTC.

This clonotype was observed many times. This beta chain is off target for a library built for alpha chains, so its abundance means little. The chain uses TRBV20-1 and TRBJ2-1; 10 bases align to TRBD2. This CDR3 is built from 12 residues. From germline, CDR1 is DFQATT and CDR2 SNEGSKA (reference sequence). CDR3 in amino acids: CSASGSWNEQFF. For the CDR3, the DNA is TGCTCCGCTAGCGGGAGTTGGAATGAGCAGTTCTTC.

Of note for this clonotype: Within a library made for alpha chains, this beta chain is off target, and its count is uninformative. The CDR3, as DNA: TGTGCCAGCAGCCGGACTAGCTCCGAGCAGTACTTC. This sequence encodes CASSRTSSEQYF. The chain combines TRBV2 with TRBJ2-7; 8 bases are shared with TRBD2. The CDR3 loop spans 12 amino acids. V gave up 6 bases and J gave up 6 bases; unmatched junction bases: 4. CDR1 is SNHLY and CDR2 is FYNNEI in the germline V gene.

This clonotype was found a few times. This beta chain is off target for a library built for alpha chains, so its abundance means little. CDR3 nucleotides: TGCAGTGCTAGAGATACGAAAGGGACCCTCTACGAGCAGTACTTC. Encoded protein: CSARDTKGTLYEQYF. This chain connects TRBV20-1 to TRBJ2-7; either TRBD1 or TRBD2 may supply D (5 bases each). The CDR3 length is 15 residues. In germline, CDR1 is DFQATT, CDR2 SNEGSKA (reference sequence). Trimming stripped 0 bases from V and 3 bases from J, with 15 bases between.

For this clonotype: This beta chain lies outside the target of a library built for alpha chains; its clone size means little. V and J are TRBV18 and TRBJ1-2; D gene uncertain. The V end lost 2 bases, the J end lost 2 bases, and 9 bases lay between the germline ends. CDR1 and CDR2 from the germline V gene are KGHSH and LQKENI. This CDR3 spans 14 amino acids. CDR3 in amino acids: CASSPEDGNYGYTF. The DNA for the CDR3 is TGTGCCAGCTCACCAGAAGACGGGAACTATGGCTACACCTTC.

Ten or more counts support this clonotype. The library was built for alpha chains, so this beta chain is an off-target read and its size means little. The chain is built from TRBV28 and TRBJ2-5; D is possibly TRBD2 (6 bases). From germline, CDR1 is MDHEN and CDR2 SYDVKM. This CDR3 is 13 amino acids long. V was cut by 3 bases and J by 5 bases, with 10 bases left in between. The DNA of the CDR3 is TGTGCCAGCAGTTTGGAGGGGAGGGAGACCCAGTACTTC. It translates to CASSLEGRETQYF. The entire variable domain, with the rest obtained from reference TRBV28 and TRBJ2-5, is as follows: DVKVTQSSRYLVKRTGEKVFLECVQDMDHENMFWYRQDPGLGLRLIYFSYDVKMKEKGDIPEGYSVSREKKERFSLILESASTNQTSMYLCASSLEGRETQYFGPGTRLLVL.

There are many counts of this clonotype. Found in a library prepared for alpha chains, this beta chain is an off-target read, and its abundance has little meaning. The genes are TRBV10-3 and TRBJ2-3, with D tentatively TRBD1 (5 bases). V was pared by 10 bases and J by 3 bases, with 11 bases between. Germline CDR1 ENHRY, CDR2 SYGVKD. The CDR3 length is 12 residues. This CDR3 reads CASADRTDTQYF. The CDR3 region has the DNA TGTGCCAGCGCTGACAGAACAGATACGCAGTATTTT.